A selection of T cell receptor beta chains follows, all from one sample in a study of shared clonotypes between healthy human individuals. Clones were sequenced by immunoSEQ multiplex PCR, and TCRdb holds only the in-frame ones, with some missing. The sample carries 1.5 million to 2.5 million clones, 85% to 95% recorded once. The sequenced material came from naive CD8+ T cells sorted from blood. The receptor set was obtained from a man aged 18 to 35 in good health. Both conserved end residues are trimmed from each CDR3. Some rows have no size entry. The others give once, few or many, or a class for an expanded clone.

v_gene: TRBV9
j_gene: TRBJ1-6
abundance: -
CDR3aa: ASSQGGDSPLH

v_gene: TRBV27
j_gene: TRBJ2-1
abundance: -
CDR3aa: ASSLTWGGNEQF

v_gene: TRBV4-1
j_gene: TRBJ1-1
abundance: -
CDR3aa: ASSQDTWTDTEAF

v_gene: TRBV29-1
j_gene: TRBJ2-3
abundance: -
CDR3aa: SVVLMGLGNTQY

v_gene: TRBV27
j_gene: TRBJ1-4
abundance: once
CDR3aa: ASSPAPGTGNNEKLF

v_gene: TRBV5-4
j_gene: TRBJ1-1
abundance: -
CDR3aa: ASSRTGENTEAF

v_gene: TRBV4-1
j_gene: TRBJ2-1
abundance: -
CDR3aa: ASSTSGGAYNEQF

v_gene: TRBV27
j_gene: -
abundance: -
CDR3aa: ASSPLGAEQY

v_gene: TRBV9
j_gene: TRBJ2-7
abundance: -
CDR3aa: ASSGLAGGPGLGEQY

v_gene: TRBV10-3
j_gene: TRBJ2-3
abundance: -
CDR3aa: AISERLLDTQY

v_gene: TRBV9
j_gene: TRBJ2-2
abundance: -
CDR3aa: ASSLLGGRGPTGELF

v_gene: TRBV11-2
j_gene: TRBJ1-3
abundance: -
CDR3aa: ASSLEGYRNTIY

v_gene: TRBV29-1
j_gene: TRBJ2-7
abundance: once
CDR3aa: SVQGPLLYEQY

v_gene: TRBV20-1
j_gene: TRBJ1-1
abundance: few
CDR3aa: SASEGTEAF

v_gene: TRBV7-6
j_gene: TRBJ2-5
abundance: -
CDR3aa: ASSLEGGPKGTQY

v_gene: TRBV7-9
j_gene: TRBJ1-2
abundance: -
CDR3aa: ASSPSGGTYGYT

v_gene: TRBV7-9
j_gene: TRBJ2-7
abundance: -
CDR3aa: ASSSTTGYNEQY